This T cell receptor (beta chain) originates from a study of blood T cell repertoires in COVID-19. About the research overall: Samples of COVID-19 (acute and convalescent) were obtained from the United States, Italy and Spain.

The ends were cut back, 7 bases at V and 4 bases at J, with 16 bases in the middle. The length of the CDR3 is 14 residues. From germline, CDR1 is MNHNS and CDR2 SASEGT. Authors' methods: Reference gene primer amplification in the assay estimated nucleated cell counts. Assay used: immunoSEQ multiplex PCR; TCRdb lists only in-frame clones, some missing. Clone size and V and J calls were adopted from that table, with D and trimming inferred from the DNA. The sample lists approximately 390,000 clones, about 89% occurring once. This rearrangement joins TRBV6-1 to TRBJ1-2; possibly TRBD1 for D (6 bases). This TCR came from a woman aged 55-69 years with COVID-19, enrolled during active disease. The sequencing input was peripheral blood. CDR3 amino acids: CASTRDTSLYGYTF. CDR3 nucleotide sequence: TGTGCCAGCACCCGGGACACCTCCCTCTATGGCTACACCTTC.